Here is one TCR beta chain with its context. The antigen remains unidentified. This specimen comes from a study of T cell responses to AZD1222 COVID-19 vaccine. The data were produced by immunoSEQ multiplex PCR, yet TCRdb's version contains in-frame clones alone and is incomplete. This sample has 100,000 to 150,000 clones; roughly 92% occur once, and the top ten carry 0.85% to 1.3%. Findings and caveats of the study: Only 5 or 6 AZD1222 recipients were seropositive at baseline. Donors in the cohort were predominantly white British and more often female, and clonal diversity was possibly underestimated. Rises in breadth and depth of Spike-specific TCRs came after two AZD1222 doses. Mapped onto spike, vaccine-associated CD4 TCRs spanned it and were dominant at 160-218 and 743-854.

V was pared by 2 bases and J by 2 bases, with 5 bases between. The germline V gene encodes CDR1 SGDLS and CDR2 YYNGEE. The CDR3 extends over 13 amino acids. This chain uses TRBV9 with TRBJ1-3, with no clear D. This clonotype was obtained from an adult who received the AZD1222 COVID-19 vaccine. The source material was peripheral blood, sampled 28 days after the second AZD1222 dose. CDR3 bases: TGTGCCAGCAGCGTTTATCCTGGAAACACCATATATTTT. Its translation is CASSVYPGNTIYF.